This T cell receptor (beta chain) is drawn from a study of cytomegalovirus exposure and HLA in healthy donors (dated by TCRdb to about 2017). Background on the whole study: The 666 repertoires of the first cohort and the 110 or so validation repertoires were produced on the same platform, according to a later analysis. The aim of the study was to test whether cataloging public T cell receptors could identify signatures of past pathogen exposure. The study combined high-throughput TCR immunosequencing, statistical association of individual TCRs with disease status, and machine learning to predict cytomegalovirus infection status. Along with the roughly 710-subject first cohort, a separate validation cohort of over a hundred different subjects was used.

Donors formed part of the validation cohort, which comprised over a hundred subjects and was distinct from the first cohort of fewer than 750 subjects. Turning to this clone: Its target antigen remains unknown. The input lacks base qualities; no much larger clone sits a single base away.

Spanning cysteine to phenylalanine, the CDR3 consists of 12 amino acids. The kept DNA is CDR3 alone, 36 bases in frame from the first base. V sheds 1 base and J sheds 4 bases, leaving 6 bases between their ends. Sequences SGHDT (CDR1) and YYEEEE (CDR2) are obtained from the germline V gene. Study-wide conclusions, independent of this receptor: Most TCR sequences were seen in very few donors, while some public TCRs were found in many individuals. The study listed 150 to 200 TCR beta chains as associated with cytomegalovirus. All 120 or so repertoires were used to score co-occurrence in the validation cohort in a later analysis, because that analysis had no HLA typing for the cohort. In a later analysis, TCRs clustered in the first cohort were found to also tend to co-occur in the roughly 120 validation repertoires, with approximately 95% of cluster scores above 0. The classifier was reported to diagnose cytomegalovirus status with high specificity and sensitivity in both the original cohort and the validation cohort. The authors suggested that the approach could potentially be extended to other disease states and immunological phenotypes. Three of the identified cytomegalovirus-associated TCR beta chains were confirmed in vitro to be specific for cytomegalovirus antigens.

The receptor library was made with the immunoSEQ multiplex PCR assay. The original pipeline was this. A statistical classification framework was developed to diagnose cytomegalovirus status using the catalog of TCR beta chain sequences. TCRdb's version of the immuneACCESS table is confined to in-frame rearrangements and falls short of the full clone set. An unresolved V gene accounts for under half of the shortfall where checked; the remainder is of unknown origin. The V and J calls and clone size were taken over from that table, and D and trimming were inferred from the DNA. Counted in this sample were 190,000 or so clones; about 86% of them appeared once. The ten largest account for about 2.8% of the sample.

The TCR comes from a woman in her late teens or twenties in good health and CMV-seropositive. This chain is built from TRBV5-6 and TRBJ2-7; TRBD2 might be the D gene, on 5 matching bases. The sequenced sample consisted of PBMCs. The nucleotide sequence reads TGTGCCAGCAGCTTGTCGGGGTACGAGCAGTACTTC. This sequence encodes CASSLSGYEQYF.